Reported below is one TCR beta chain. The antigen is not known. This specimen belongs to a study of T cell responses to AZD1222 COVID-19 vaccine. Regarding the study as a whole: Mostly white British, mostly female donors; authors suggested clonal diversity may be underestimated. Repertoires were obtained only post-peak T cell response. Elevations in Spike-specific TCR breadth and depth followed administration of two AZD1222 doses.

The protocol was immunoSEQ multiplex PCR, while the TCRdb copy is restricted to in-frame clones and leaves out a portion. The table records 250,000 to 300,000 clones, 90% to 95% of them present only once. This CDR3 spans 14 amino acids. Germline V gives CDR1 DFQATT, CDR2 SNEGSKA (reference sequence). Trimming pared 3 bases from V and 6 bases from J, leaving 15 bases between. Material: peripheral blood, obtained 28 days after the second AZD1222 dose. This receptor was obtained from an adult who received the AZD1222 COVID-19 vaccine. This chain links TRBV20-1 with TRBJ2-1; D unclear. CDR3 DNA: TGCAGTGCTAGTCGGGCAGCCATAGGCAATGAGCAGTTCTTC. This sequence encodes CSASRAAIGNEQFF.